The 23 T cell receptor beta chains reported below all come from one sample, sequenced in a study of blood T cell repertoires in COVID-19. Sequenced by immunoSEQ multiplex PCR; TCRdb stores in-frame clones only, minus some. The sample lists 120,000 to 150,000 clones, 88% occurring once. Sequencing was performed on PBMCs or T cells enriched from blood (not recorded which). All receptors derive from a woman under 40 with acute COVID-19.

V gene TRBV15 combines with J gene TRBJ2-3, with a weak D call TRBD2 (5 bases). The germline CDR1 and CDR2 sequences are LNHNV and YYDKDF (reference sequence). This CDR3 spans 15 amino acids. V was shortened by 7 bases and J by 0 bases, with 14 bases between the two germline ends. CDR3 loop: CATTSGSSSTDTQYF. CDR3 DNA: TGTGCCACCACCTCGGGGAGCTCTAGCACAGATACGCAGTATTTT.

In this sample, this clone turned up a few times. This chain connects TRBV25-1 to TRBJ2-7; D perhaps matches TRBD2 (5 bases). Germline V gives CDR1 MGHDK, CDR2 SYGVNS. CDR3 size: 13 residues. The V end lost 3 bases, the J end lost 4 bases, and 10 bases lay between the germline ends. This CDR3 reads CASSDDYAYEQYF. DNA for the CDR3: TGTGCCAGCAGTGATGACTACGCATACGAGCAGTACTTC.

This chain's CDR3 is CASSPPGQSYEQYF. CDR3 in DNA: TGTGCCAGCTCCCCCCCCGGACAGTCCTACGAGCAGTACTTC. The chain employs TRBV18 and TRBJ2-7; D is perhaps TRBD1 (6 bases). CDR1 is KGHSH, CDR2 LQKENI, per germline. The CDR3 spans 14 residues. Trimming pared 6 bases from V and 1 base from J, leaving 13 bases between. The whole variable domain, filled in from reference TRBV18 and TRBJ2-7, reads NAGVMQNPRHLVRRRGQEARLRCSPMKGHSHVYWYRQLPEEGLKFMVYLQKENIIDESGMPKERFSAEFPKEGPSILRIQQVVRGDSAAYFCASSPPGQSYEQYFGPGTRLTVT.

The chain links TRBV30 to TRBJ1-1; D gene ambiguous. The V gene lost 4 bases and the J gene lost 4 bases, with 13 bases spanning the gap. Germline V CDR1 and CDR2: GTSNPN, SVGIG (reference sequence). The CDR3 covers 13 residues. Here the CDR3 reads CAWMRAVFTEAFF. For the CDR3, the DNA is TGTGCCTGGATGCGTGCGGTATTCACTGAAGCTTTCTTT. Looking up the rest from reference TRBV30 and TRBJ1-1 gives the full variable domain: SQTIHQWPATLVQPVGSPLSLECTVEGTSNPNLYWYRQAAGRGLQLLFYSVGIGQISSEVPQNLSASRPQDRQFILSSKKLLLSDSGFYLCAWMRAVFTEAFFGQGTRLTVV.

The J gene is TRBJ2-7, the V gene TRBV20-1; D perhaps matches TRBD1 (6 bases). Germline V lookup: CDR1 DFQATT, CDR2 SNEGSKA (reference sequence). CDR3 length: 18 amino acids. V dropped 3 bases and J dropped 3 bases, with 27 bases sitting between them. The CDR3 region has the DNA TGCAGTGCTAGTAGTTTAGGTCGACAGGAGGCCTCCGGCTACGAGCAGTACTTC. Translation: CSASSLGRQEASGYEQYF.

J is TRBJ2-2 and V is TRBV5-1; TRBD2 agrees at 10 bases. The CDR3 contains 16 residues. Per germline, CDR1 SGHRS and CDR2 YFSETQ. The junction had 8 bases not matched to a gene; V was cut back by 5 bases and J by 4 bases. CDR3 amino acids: CASRSPSGGVTGELFF. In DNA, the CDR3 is TGCGCCAGCAGATCACCTAGCGGGGGAGTCACCGGGGAGCTGTTTTTT.

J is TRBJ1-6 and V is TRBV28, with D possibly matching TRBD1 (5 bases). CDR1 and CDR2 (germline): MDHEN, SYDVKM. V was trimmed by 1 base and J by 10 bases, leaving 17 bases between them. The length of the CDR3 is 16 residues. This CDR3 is CASSLFGSVGGSPLHF. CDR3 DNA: TGTGCCAGCAGTTTATTTGGATCCGTGGGGGGGTCACCCCTCCACTTT.

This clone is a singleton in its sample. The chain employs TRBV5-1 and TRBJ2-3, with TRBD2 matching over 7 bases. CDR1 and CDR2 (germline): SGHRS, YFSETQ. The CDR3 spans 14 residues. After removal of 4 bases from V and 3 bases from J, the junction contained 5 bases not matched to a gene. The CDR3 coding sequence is TGCGCCAGCAGCGACCAGGGAGGGACAGATACGCAGTATTTT. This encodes CASSDQGGTDTQYF.

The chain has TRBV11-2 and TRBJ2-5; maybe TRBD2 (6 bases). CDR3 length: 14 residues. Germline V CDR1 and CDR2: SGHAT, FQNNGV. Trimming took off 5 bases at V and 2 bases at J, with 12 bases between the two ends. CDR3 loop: CASSRELGQETQYF. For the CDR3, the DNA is TGTGCCAGCAGCCGGGAGCTTGGGCAAGAGACCCAGTACTTC.

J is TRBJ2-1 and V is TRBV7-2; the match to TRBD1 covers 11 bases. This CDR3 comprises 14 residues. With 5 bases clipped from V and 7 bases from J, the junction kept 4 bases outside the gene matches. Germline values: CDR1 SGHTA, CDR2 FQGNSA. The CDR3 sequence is CASSPRDRGNEQFF. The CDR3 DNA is TGTGCCAGCAGCCCCAGGGACAGGGGGAATGAGCAGTTCTTC.

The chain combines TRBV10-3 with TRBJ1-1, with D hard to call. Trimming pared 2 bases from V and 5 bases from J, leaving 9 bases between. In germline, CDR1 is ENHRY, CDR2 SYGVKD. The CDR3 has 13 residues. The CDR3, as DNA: TGTGCCATCAGTGAGATTCGGGGAACTGAAGCTTTCTTT. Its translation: CAISEIRGTEAFF.

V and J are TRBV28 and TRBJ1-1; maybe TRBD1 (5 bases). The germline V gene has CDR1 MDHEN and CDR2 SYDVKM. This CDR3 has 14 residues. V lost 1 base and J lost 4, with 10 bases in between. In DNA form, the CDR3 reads TGTGCCAGCAGTTTATACGGGGACTTCACTGAAGCTTTCTTT. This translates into CASSLYGDFTEAFF.

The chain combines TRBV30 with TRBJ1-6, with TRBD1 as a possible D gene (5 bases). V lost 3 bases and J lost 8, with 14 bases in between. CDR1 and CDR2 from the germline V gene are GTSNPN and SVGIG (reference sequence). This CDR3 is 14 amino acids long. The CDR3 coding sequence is TGTGCCTGGAGCCCCGGGGCGGGGGATTCACCCCTCCACTTT. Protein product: CAWSPGAGDSPLHF.

The CDR3 DNA is TGTGCCACCAGTGATCCGGGACAGGGGGCAGATACGCAGTATTTT. Translating it yields CATSDPGQGADTQYF. The gene calls are TRBV24-1 and TRBJ2-3, with 11 bases fitting TRBD1. The trim removed 3 bases at V and 4 bases at J, leaving 2 bases unmatched. Looked up from germline, CDR1 is KGHDR and CDR2 is SFDVKD. The CDR3 has 15 amino acids.

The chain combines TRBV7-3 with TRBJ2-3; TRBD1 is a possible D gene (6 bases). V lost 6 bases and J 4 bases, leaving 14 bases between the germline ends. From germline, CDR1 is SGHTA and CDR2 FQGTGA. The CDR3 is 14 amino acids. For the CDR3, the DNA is TGTGCCAGCAGTACCGGGACATCGGCAGATACGCAGTATTTT. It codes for CASSTGTSADTQYF.

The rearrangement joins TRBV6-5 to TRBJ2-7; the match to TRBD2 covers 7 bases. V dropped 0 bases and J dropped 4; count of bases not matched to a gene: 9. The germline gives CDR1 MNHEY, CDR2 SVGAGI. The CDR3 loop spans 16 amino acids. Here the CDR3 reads CASSYSSRELRYEQYF. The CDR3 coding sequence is TGTGCCAGCAGTTACTCGTCGCGGGAGCTCAGGTACGAGCAGTACTTC.

The CDR3 bases are TGTGCCAGCAGCTATCAGGGGCGAACGCAGTATTTT. This translates into CASSYQGRTQYF. The chain couples TRBV28 to TRBJ2-3, with D possibly TRBD1 on 6 matching bases. Trimming cost V 6 bases and J 9 bases, with 13 bases left between them. The CDR3 has 12 residues. The V gene's germline CDR1 is MDHEN and CDR2 SYDVKM. Complete variable domain (other parts from reference TRBV28 and TRBJ2-3): DVKVTQSSRYLVKRTGEKVFLECVQDMDHENMFWYRQDPGLGLRLIYFSYDVKMKEKGDIPEGYSVSREKKERFSLILESASTNQTSMYLCASSYQGRTQYFGPGTRLTVL.

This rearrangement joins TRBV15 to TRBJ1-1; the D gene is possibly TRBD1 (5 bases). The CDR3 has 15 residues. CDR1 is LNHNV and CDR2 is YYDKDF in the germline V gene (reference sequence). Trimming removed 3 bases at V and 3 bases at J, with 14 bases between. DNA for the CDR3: TGTGCCACCAGCAGTATGGGGGGTTGGGACACTGAAGCTTTCTTT. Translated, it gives CATSSMGGWDTEAFF.

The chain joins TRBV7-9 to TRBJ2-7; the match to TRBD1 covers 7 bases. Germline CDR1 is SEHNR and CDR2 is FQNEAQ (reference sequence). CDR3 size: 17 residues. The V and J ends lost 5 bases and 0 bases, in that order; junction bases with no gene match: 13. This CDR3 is CASSPRVGGDFSYEQYF. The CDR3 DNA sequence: TGTGCCAGCAGCCCTAGGGTAGGGGGCGACTTCTCCTACGAGCAGTACTTC.

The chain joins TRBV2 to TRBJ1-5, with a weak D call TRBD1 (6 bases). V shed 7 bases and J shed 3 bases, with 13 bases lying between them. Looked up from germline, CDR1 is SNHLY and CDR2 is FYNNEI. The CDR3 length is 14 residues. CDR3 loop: CASTPTGPNQPQHF. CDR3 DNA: TGTGCCAGCACCCCGACAGGCCCCAATCAGCCCCAGCATTTT.

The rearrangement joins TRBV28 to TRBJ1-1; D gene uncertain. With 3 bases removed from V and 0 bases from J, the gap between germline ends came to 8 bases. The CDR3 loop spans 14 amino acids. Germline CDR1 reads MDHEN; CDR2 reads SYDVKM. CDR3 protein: CASSFGRMNTEAFF. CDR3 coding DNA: TGTGCCAGCAGTTTCGGGAGGATGAACACTGAAGCTTTCTTT.

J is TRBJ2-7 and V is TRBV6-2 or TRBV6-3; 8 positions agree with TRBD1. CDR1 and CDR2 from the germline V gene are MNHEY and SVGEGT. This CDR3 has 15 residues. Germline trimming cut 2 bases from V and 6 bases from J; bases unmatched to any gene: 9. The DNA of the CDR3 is TGTGCCAGCAGTTACCTAGGGACAGGTTTCTCCGAGCAGTACTTC. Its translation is CASSYLGTGFSEQYF.

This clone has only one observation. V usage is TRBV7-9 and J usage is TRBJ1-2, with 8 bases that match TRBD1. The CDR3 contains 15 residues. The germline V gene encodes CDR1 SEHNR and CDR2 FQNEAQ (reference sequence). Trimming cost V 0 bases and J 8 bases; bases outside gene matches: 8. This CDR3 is CASSLAAGGPEGYTF. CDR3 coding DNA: TGTGCCAGCAGCTTAGCGGCAGGGGGCCCAGAGGGCTACACCTTC. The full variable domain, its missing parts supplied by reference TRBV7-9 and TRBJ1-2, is DTGVSQNPRHKITKRGQNVTFRCDPISEHNRLYWYRQTLGQGPEFLTYFQNEAQLEKSRLLSDRFSAERPKGSFSTLEIQRTEQGDSAMYLCASSLAAGGPEGYTFGSGTRLTVV.